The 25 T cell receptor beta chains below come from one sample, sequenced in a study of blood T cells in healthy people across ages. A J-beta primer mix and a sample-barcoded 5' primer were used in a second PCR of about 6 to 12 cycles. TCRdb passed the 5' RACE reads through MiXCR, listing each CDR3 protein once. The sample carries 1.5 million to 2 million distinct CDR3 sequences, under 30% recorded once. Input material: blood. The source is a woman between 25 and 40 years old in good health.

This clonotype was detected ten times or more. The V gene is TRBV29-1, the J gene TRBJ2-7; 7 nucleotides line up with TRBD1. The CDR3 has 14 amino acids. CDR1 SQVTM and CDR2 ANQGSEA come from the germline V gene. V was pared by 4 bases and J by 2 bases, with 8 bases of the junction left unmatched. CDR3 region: CSVADYRGTYEQYF. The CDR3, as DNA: TGCAGCGTTGCCGATTACAGGGGAACCTACGAGCAGTACTTC.

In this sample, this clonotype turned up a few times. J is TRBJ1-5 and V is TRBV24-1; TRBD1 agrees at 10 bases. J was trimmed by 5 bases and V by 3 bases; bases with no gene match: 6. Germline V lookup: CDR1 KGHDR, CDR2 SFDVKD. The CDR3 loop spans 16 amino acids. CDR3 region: CATSDAGTGADQPQHF. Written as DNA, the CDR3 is TGTGCCACCAGTGATGCCGGGACAGGGGCCGATCAGCCCCAGCATTTT.

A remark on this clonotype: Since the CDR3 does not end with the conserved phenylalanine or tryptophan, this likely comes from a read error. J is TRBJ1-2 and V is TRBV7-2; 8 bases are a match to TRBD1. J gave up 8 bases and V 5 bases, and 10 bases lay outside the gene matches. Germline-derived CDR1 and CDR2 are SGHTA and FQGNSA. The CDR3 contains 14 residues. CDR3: CASSPPQGAGGYTL. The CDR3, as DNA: TGTGCCAGCAGCCCTCCCCAGGGGGCGGGCGGCTACACCTTA.

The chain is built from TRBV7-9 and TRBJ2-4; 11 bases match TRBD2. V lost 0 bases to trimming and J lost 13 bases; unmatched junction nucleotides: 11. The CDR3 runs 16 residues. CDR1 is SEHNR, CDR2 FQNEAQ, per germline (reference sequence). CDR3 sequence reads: CASSLATSGMYNEQYF. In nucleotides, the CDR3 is TGTGCCAGCAGCTTAGCGACTAGCGGGATGTACAATGAGCAGTACTTC.

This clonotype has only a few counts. The CDR3 DNA reads as TGCGCCAGCCGTCAGCTTTCGGACGAAGCTTTCTTT. Translating gives CASRQLSDEAFF. V and J are TRBV5-1 and TRBJ1-1; D is uncertain. This CDR3 comprises 12 residues. Trimming took 7 bases from V and 8 from J, leaving 15 bases between them. Germline CDR1 reads SGHRS; CDR2 reads YFSETQ.

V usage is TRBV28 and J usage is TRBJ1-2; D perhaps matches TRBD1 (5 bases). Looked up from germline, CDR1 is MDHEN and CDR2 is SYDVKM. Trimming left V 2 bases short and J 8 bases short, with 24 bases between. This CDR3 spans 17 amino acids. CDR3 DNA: TGTGCCAGCAGTTTAGGGACTACCCCGCGATGGGAGAAGGGCTACACCTTC. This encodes CASSLGTTPRWEKGYTF.

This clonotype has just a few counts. CDR3 loop: CASSPKTEYNSPLHF. CDR3 coding DNA: TGTGCCAGCAGCCCCAAGACAGAGTATAATTCACCCCTCCACTTT. The genes are TRBV7-8 and TRBJ1-6; tentative D call: TRBD1 (5 bases). V lost 5 bases to trimming and J lost 4 bases, with 12 bases between them. Germline CDR1 and CDR2: SGHVS and FQNEAQ. This CDR3 has 15 amino acids.

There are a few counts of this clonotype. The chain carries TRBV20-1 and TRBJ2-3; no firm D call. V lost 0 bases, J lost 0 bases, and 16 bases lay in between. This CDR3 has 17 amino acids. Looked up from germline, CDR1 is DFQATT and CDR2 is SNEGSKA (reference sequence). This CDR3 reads CSARDRNLGYSTDTQYF. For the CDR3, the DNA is TGCAGTGCTAGAGATCGGAATCTCGGGTATAGCACAGATACGCAGTATTTT.

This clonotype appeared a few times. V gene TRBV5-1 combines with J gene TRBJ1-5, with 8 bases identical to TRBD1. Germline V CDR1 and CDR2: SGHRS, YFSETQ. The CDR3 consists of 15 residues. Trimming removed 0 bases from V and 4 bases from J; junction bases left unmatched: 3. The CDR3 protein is CASSLEDRENQPQHF. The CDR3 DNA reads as TGCGCCAGCAGCTTGGAGGACAGGGAGAATCAGCCCCAGCATTTT.

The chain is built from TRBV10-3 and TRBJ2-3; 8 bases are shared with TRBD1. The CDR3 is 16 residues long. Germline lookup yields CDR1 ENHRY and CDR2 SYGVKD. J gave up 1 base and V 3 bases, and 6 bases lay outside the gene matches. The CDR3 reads CAISDKVGQGTDTQYF. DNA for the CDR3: TGTGCCATCAGTGATAAAGTGGGACAGGGCACAGATACGCAGTATTTT.

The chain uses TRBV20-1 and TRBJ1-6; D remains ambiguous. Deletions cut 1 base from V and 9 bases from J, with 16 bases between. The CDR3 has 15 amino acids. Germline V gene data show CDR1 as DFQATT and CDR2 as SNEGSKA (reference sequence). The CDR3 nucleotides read TGCAGTGCTAGAGGTTCAGAGGGCGCCGGTTCACCCCTCCACTTT. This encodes CSARGSEGAGSPLHF.

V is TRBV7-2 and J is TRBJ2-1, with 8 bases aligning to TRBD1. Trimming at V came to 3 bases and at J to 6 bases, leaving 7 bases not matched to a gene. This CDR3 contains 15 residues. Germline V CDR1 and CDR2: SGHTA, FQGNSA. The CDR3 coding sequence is TGTGCCAGCAGCTTGACGTCGGGACAGGCCAATGAGCAGTTCTTC. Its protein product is CASSLTSGQANEQFF.

This CDR3 reads CSAPALSSYNEQFF. The CDR3, as DNA: TGCAGTGCTCCGGCCTTGAGCTCCTACAATGAGCAGTTCTTC. The V and J genes are TRBV20-1 and TRBJ2-1; D unclear. V gave up 5 bases and J gave up 0 bases, with 11 bases separating them. Germline values: CDR1 DFQATT, CDR2 SNEGSKA (reference sequence). The CDR3 contains 14 residues.

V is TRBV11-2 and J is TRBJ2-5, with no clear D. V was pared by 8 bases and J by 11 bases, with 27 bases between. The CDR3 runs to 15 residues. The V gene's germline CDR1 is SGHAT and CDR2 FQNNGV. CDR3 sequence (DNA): TGTGCCAGCGGGCTTCGGCCGCTTTCGAACAATGAGCAGTACTTC. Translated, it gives CASGLRPLSNNEQYF.

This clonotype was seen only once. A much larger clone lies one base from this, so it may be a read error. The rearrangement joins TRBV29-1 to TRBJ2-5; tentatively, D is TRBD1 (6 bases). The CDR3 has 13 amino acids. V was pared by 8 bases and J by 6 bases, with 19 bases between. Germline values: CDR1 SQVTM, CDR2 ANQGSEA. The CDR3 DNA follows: TGCAGCTCTAGGGGGACCACTGAAAAGACCCAGTACTTC. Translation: CSSRGTTEKTQYF. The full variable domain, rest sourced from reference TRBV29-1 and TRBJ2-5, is SAVISQKPSRDICQRGTSLTIQCQVDSQVTMMFWYRQQPGQSLTLIATANQGSEATYESGFVIDKFPISRPNLTFSTLTVSNMSPEDSSIYLCSSRGTTEKTQYFGPGTRLLVL.

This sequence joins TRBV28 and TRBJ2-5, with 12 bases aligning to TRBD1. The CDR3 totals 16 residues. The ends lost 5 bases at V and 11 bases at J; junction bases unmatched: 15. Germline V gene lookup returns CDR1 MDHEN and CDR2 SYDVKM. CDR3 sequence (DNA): TGTGCCAGCAGTAATGGGACAGGGGGCTTCTACAATGAGCAGTACTTC. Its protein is CASSNGTGGFYNEQYF.

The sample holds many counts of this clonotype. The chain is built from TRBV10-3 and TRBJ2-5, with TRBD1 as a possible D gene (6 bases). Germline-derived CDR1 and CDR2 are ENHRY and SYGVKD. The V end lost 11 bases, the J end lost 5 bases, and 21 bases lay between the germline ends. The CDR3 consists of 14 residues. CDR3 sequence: CASSIRDNWETQYF. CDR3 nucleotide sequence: TGTGCCTCCAGTATCAGGGACAACTGGGAGACCCAGTACTTC.

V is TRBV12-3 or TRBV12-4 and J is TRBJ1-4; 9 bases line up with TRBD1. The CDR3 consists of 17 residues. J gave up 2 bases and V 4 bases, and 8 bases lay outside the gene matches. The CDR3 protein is CASSSGTGRRTNEKLFF. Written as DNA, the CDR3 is TGTGCCAGCAGTTCAGGGACAGGGAGACGTACTAATGAAAAACTGTTTTTT.

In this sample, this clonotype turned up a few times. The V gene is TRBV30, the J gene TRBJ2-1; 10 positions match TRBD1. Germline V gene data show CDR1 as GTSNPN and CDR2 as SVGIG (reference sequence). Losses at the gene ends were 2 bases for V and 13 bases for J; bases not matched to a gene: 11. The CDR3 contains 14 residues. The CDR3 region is CAWSLGTGEETQFF. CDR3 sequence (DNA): TGTGCCTGGAGTCTCGGGACAGGGGAAGAGACCCAGTTCTTC.

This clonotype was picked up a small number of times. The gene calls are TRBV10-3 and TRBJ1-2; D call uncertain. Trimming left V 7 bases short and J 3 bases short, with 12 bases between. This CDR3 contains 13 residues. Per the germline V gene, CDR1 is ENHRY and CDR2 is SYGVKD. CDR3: CAINPGGHYGYTF. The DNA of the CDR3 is TGTGCCATCAATCCGGGCGGTCACTATGGCTACACCTTC.

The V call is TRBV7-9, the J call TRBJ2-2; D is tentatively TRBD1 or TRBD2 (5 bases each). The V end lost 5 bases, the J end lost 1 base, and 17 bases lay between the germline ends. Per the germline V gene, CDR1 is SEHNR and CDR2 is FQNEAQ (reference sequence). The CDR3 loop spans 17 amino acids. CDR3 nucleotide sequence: TGTGCCAGCAGCACGGGACCCCCGGGGAGGAACACCGGGGAGCTGTTTTTT. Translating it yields CASSTGPPGRNTGELFF. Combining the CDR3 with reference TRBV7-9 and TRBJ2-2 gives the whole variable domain DTGVSQNPRHKITKRGQNVTFRCDPISEHNRLYWYRQTLGQGPEFLTYFQNEAQLEKSRLLSDRFSAERPKGSFSTLEIQRTEQGDSAMYLCASSTGPPGRNTGELFFGEGSRLTVL.

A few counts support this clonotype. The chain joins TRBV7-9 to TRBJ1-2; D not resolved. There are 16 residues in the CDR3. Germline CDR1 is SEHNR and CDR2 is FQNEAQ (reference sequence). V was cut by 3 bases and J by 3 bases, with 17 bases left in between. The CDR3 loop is CASSFPDFGKDYGYTF. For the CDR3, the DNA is TGTGCCAGCAGCTTTCCGGACTTCGGGAAGGACTATGGCTACACCTTC.

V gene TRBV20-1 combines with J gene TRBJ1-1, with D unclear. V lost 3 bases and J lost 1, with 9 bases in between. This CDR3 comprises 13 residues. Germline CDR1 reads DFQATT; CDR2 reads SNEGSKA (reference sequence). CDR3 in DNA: TGCAGTGCTAGTGACCGGGGGAACACTGAAGCTTTCTTT. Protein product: CSASDRGNTEAFF.

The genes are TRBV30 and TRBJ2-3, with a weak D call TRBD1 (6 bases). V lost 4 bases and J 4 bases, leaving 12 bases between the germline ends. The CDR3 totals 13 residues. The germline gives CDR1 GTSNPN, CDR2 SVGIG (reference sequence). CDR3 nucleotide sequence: TGTGCCTGGATGATACAGGGCGCAGATACGCAGTATTTT. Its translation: CAWMIQGADTQYF.

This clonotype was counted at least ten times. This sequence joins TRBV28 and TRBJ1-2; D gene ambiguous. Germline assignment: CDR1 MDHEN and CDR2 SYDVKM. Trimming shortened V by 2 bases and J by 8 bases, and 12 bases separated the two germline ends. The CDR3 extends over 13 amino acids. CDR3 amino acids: CASSLSLGGGYTF. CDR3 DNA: TGTGCCAGCAGTTTAAGTCTAGGTGGAGGCTACACCTTC.